The 22 T cell receptor beta chains listed next were all sequenced from one sample in a study of blood T cells in healthy people across ages. The authors ran a second PCR of about 7 to 11 cycles using a sample-barcoded 5' primer and a J-beta primer mix. TCRdb itself ran the 5' RACE reads through MiXCR, one entry per CDR3 protein. The sample consists of more than 800,000 distinct CDR3 sequences, 45% of them appearing once. The source material was blood. Every receptor here comes from a woman aged 55 to 70 in good health.

The gene calls are TRBV20-1 and TRBJ2-1; the match to TRBD2 covers 7 bases. Trimming cost V 0 bases and J 5 bases; bases outside gene matches: 10. Per the germline V gene, CDR1 is DFQATT and CDR2 is SNEGSKA (reference sequence). This CDR3 spans 16 amino acids. CDR3 sequence: CSARDPPPSGHNEQFF. CDR3 in DNA: TGCAGTGCTAGAGATCCTCCGCCTAGCGGCCACAATGAGCAGTTCTTC.

CDR3 bases: TGTGCCATCAGTGAGTCTGGAGGGGGATATAGGAATTCACCCCTCCACTTT. Its protein is CAISESGGGYRNSPLHF. V and J are TRBV10-3 and TRBJ1-6, with a weak D call TRBD1 (6 bases). Per germline, CDR1 ENHRY and CDR2 SYGVKD. The CDR3 runs to 17 residues. The V end was cut by 0 bases, the J end by 7 bases, with 16 bases between.

This clonotype appeared a few times. The chain employs TRBV6-1 and TRBJ2-5; a weak D match, TRBD1 (7 bases). The CDR3 sequence is 15 residues long. CDR1 MNHNS and CDR2 SASEGT come from the germline V gene. The V end was cut by 5 bases, the J end by 11 bases, with 24 bases between. The CDR3 protein is CASSKPGTVTREQYF. In nucleotides, the CDR3 is TGTGCCAGCAGTAAGCCCGGGACAGTAACTCGGGAGCAGTACTTC.

This clonotype has only a few counts. The chain couples TRBV11-2 to TRBJ2-7; 9 bases are a match to TRBD2. V shed 1 base and J 0 bases; nucleotides not matched to a gene: 4. Germline values: CDR1 SGHAT, CDR2 FQNNGV. CDR3 length: 16 amino acids. CDR3: CASSLVLAGYSYEQYF. As DNA, the CDR3 is TGTGCCAGCAGCTTAGTGCTAGCGGGATACTCCTACGAGCAGTACTTC.

Notes on this clonotype: This could be a read error, since a much larger clone is one nucleotide away. The chain carries TRBV20-1 and TRBJ2-7; D gene ambiguous. Looked up from germline, CDR1 is DFQATT and CDR2 is SNEGSKA (reference sequence). The CDR3 length is 14 residues. This chain's CDR3 is CSATHPGVGYKQYF. CDR3 in DNA: TGCAGTGCTACGCATCCAGGTGTGGGCTACAAGCAGTACTTC.

There are a few counts of this clonotype. This could be a read error, since a much larger clone is one nucleotide away. The chain has TRBV5-1 and TRBJ2-5, with a possible D match to TRBD2 (6 bases). The CDR3 runs to 14 residues. Trimming stripped 6 bases from V and 11 bases from J, with 23 bases between. Germline V gene sequence: CDR1 SGHRS, CDR2 YFSETQ. CDR3 sequence: CASKPGVGYNEQYF. CDR3 coding DNA: TGCGCCAGCAAGCCGGGGGTAGGCTACAATGAGCAGTACTTC.

On this clonotype itself: The limits of the CDR3 on the DNA are not certain, so only TCRdb's listed CDR3 is given. The V and J genes are TRBV29-1 and TRBJ1-2; the table assigns TRBD1, which was not confirmed against the DNA. The CDR3 has 13 amino acids, counting both end residues. Germline loops: CDR1 SQVTM, CDR2 ANQGSEA. CDR3 region: CSAWDRVNYGCTF.

This clonotype was observed a few times. The chain links TRBV10-3 to TRBJ2-5, with TRBD2 matching 9 bases. J lost 4 bases, V lost 4 bases, and 4 bases had no gene match. The CDR3 is 14 amino acids. Germline V gene lookup returns CDR1 ENHRY and CDR2 SYGVKD. The CDR3 coding sequence is TGTGCCATCAGTGGTGCGGGAGGGGCAGAGACCCAGTACTTC. It encodes CAISGAGGAETQYF.

This clonotype was counted only a few times. This chain uses TRBV11-1 with TRBJ2-6, with D unclear. This CDR3 comprises 16 residues. The germline gives CDR1 SGHAT, CDR2 FQDESV (reference sequence). Trimming cost V 5 bases and J 0 bases, with 11 bases left between them. In DNA form, the CDR3 reads TGTGCCAGCAGCCCCCTTAGGAACTCTGGGGCCAACGTCCTGACTTTC. Protein sequence: CASSPLRNSGANVLTF. Based on the CDR3 plus reference TRBV11-1 and TRBJ2-6, the full variable domain is EAEVAQSPRYKITEKSQAVAFWCDPISGHATLYWYRQILGQGPELLVQFQDESVVDDSQLPKDRFSAERLKGVDSTLKIQPAELGDSAMYLCASSPLRNSGANVLTFGAGSRLTVL.

This clonotype was recorded a few times. The chain joins TRBV6-5 to TRBJ1-2; 8 bases line up with TRBD1. Germline V gene data show CDR1 as MNHEY and CDR2 as SVGAGI. V gave up 0 bases and J gave up 8 bases; unmatched junction bases: 8. CDR3 length: 15 residues. The CDR3 is CASSYSGTGQGGYTF. As DNA, the CDR3 is TGTGCCAGCAGTTACTCAGGGACCGGACAGGGAGGCTACACCTTC.

The gene calls are TRBV12-3 or TRBV12-4 and TRBJ2-5; 9 bases are shared with TRBD1. This CDR3 comprises 15 residues. J gave up 5 bases and V 1 base, and 5 bases lay outside the gene matches. This CDR3 is CASSLGTGGLETQYF. Here the CDR3 DNA reads TGTGCCAGCAGTTTAGGAACAGGGGGCTTGGAGACCCAGTACTTC.

There are many counts of this clonotype. The V call is TRBV29-1, the J call TRBJ2-1; TRBD1 matches at 11 bases. Germline-derived CDR1 and CDR2 are SQVTM and ANQGSEA. This CDR3 comprises 14 residues. V lost 5 bases to trimming and J lost 12 bases; unmatched junction nucleotides: 12. DNA for the CDR3: TGCAGCGTTCGAAAGGGACAGGGGGAGGTCGGGCAGTTCTTC. This translates into CSVRKGQGEVGQFF.

The chain links TRBV20-1 to TRBJ1-5, with 7 bases that match TRBD1. The CDR3 runs to 17 residues. V lost 5 bases and J lost 0; bases outside the gene matches: 13. CDR1 and CDR2 (germline): DFQATT, SNEGSKA (reference sequence). For the CDR3, the DNA is TGCAGTGCTGGTAGATTAGGGACAGCCGGTAGCAATCAGCCCCAGCATTTT. Protein product: CSAGRLGTAGSNQPQHF.

As to this clonotype: The junction differs from germline at one of its ends, possibly a read error. The chain employs TRBV27 and TRBJ2-4; 11 bases match TRBD2. The end of the DNA fits TRBJ2-7 better, so the J call may be wrong. The CDR3 sequence is 15 residues long. The germline gives CDR1 MNHEY, CDR2 SMNVEV (reference sequence). CDR3 loop: CAGSLRLAGTYEQYF. DNA for the CDR3: TGTGCCGGCAGTCTCAGACTAGCGGGGACCTACGAGCAGTACTTC.

This clonotype has a count of ten or more. A much larger clone lies one base from this, so it may be a read error. The DNA of the CDR3 is TGTGCCAGCAGCTTAGGCCGGGGAGCTAGCGGTCAGCAGTACTTC. Protein sequence: CASSLGRGASGQQYF. This chain connects TRBV7-2 to TRBJ2-5, with TRBD2 matching 7 bases. CDR3 length: 15 amino acids. Trimming at V came to 1 base and at J to 11 bases, leaving 13 bases not matched to a gene. Germline V gene sequence: CDR1 SGHTA, CDR2 FQGNSA.

V and J are TRBV12-3 or TRBV12-4 and TRBJ2-1; a weak D match, TRBD2 (5 bases). The CDR3 consists of 14 residues. The V end was cut by 3 bases, the J end by 3 bases, with 9 bases between. CDR3 nucleotides: TGTGCCAGCAGTTTCGAGCGGAACTACAATGAGCAGTTCTTC. It translates to CASSFERNYNEQFF.

This clonotype occurred once. The rearrangement links TRBV10-2 to TRBJ2-4; 10 nucleotides agree with TRBD2. The DNA end lines up better with TRBJ2-7; the J call may be wrong. The CDR3 is made up of 15 amino acids. Germline-derived CDR1 and CDR2 are WSHSY and SAAADI. CDR3 bases: TGCGCCAGCAGGCCAGTTGGGACTAGCGCCTACGAGCAGTACTTC. Translating gives CASRPVGTSAYEQYF.

The chain employs TRBV6-5 and TRBJ1-1, with 10 bases identical to TRBD1. This CDR3 comprises 15 residues. Germline V gene lookup returns CDR1 MNHEY and CDR2 SVGAGI. V dropped 7 bases and J dropped 7; count of bases not matched to a gene: 12. CDR3 nucleotides: TGTGCCAGCACCCCAGGACAGGGGGTCCGCGTTGAAGCTTTCTTT. It codes for CASTPGQGVRVEAFF.

The J gene is TRBJ2-4, the V gene TRBV2; D uncertain. The length of the CDR3 is 13 residues. Deletions cut 10 bases from V and 2 bases from J, with 12 bases between. The germline CDR1 and CDR2 sequences are SNHLY and FYNNEI. This chain's CDR3 is CAIWTGTKNIQYF. CDR3 sequence (DNA): TGTGCCATTTGGACGGGCACCAAAAACATTCAGTACTTC.

The chain uses TRBV10-2 and TRBJ2-7; D unclear. The CDR3 length is 14 residues. Deletions cut 4 bases from V and 0 bases from J, with 10 bases between. Germline loops: CDR1 WSHSY, CDR2 SAAADI. CDR3 sequence (DNA): TGCGCCAGCAGTGTGGGTCTTTTCTCCTACGAGCAGTACTTC. Translation: CASSVGLFSYEQYF.

V usage is TRBV20-1 and J usage is TRBJ2-2; possible D gene TRBD2, 5 bases. This CDR3 spans 13 amino acids. V was trimmed by 6 bases and J by 6 bases, leaving 14 bases between them. Germline values: CDR1 DFQATT, CDR2 SNEGSKA (reference sequence). The CDR3 nucleotides read TGCAGTGCGCTCGTACTAGGAGCCGGGGAGCTGTTTTTT. This encodes CSALVLGAGELFF.

V usage is TRBV10-3 and J usage is TRBJ2-7; D tentatively reads TRBD1 or TRBD2 (5 bases each). The V end was cut by 2 bases, the J end by 10 bases, with 21 bases between. This CDR3 has 15 residues. The germline V gene has CDR1 ENHRY and CDR2 SYGVKD. The CDR3 region has the DNA TGTGCCATCAGTGAGCCTTATCCGGGGACCGGGGCCCAGTACTTC. Amino acids: CAISEPYPGTGAQYF.